Following are 8 T cell receptor beta chains from one sample sequenced in a study of blood T cell repertoires in COVID-19 (dated by TCRdb to the early 2020s). Library generation was performed with the immunoSEQ multiplex PCR assay. Not all clones reach the TCRdb copy of this immuneACCESS table, which keeps in-frame sequences only. Checked studies attribute under half of the gap to unresolved V genes and leave the rest unexplained. The table for this sample lists about 350,000 clones; 89% of them were counted only once. The ten largest make up 3% to 4% of the sample. Sequenced input: peripheral blood. All receptors come from a woman aged 55-69 years with COVID-19, enrolled during active disease.

The V and J genes are TRBV18 and TRBJ1-1; D is unresolved. The CDR3 is 13 amino acids. V lost 3 bases and J 5 bases, leaving 10 bases between the germline ends. Per the germline V gene, CDR1 is KGHSH and CDR2 is LQKENI. Here the CDR3 reads CASSPRGETEAFF. The CDR3 coding sequence is TGTGCCAGCTCACCCCGGGGAGAGACTGAAGCTTTCTTT.

This clone has only one observation. This chain links TRBV11-2 with TRBJ1-1, with TRBD1 matching over 8 bases. This CDR3 comprises 14 residues. V was pared by 6 bases and J by 1 base, with 4 bases of the junction left unmatched. Looked up from germline, CDR1 is SGHAT and CDR2 is FQNNGV. The CDR3 region has the DNA TGTGCCAGCAGGCGGACAGGGACGAACACTGAAGCTTTCTTT. Its translation is CASRRTGTNTEAFF.

The V gene is TRBV27, the J gene TRBJ1-2, with D maybe TRBD1 (6 bases). V lost 3 bases, J lost 6 bases, and 11 bases lay in between. The CDR3 has 13 residues. The germline V gene has CDR1 MNHEY and CDR2 SMNVEV (reference sequence). CDR3 coding DNA: TGTGCCAGCAGTTTGGCAGGGGCGAATGGCTACACCTTC. It encodes CASSLAGANGYTF.

The V and J genes are TRBV5-1 and TRBJ2-7, with 7 bases fitting TRBD1. V was pared by 4 bases and J by 3 bases, with 10 bases of the junction left unmatched. Germline CDR1 is SGHRS and CDR2 is YFSETQ. The CDR3 covers 15 residues. The CDR3 loop is CASSPSGQAGYEQYF. Here the CDR3 DNA reads TGCGCCAGCAGCCCTTCAGGACAGGCGGGCTACGAGCAGTACTTC.

This clone was detected only a few times. The chain employs TRBV4-1 and TRBJ1-2; D gene unclear. The germline CDR1 and CDR2 sequences are MGHRA and YSYEKL. The CDR3 extends over 13 amino acids. Trimming removed 1 base at V and 4 bases at J, with 7 bases between. The CDR3 nucleotides are TGCGCCAGCAGCCAAGGGCCTCCCTATGGCTACACCTTC. It encodes CASSQGPPYGYTF.

This chain connects TRBV7-2 to TRBJ1-2; D not resolved. Trimming cost V 0 bases and J 1 base, with 6 bases left between them. The CDR3 extends over 14 amino acids. The V gene's germline CDR1 is SGHTA and CDR2 FQGNSA. CDR3 amino acids: CASSLAGLNYGYTF. The CDR3 bases are TGTGCCAGCAGCTTAGCGGGCCTTAACTATGGCTACACCTTC.

J is TRBJ1-3 and V is TRBV4-2, with D perhaps matching TRBD1 (5 bases). The ends were cut back, 1 base at V and 0 bases at J, with 7 bases in the middle. This CDR3 is built from 15 residues. Per the germline V gene, CDR1 is LGHNA and CDR2 is YNFKEQ. The CDR3 DNA is TGTGCCAGCAGCCAAGGGCAGGGCTCTGGAAACACCATATATTTT. It yields the protein CASSQGQGSGNTIYF.

This clone was seen a single time. This chain joins TRBV5-1 and TRBJ1-1; D gene ambiguous. The length of the CDR3 is 14 residues. The germline gives CDR1 SGHRS, CDR2 YFSETQ. The V end was cut by 0 bases, the J end by 0 bases, with 6 bases between. CDR3 in DNA: TGCGCCAGCAGCTTGGTTGTCATGAACACTGAAGCTTTCTTT. This sequence encodes CASSLVVMNTEAFF.